The sequence of this T cell receptor beta chain was determined in a study of cytomegalovirus exposure and HLA in healthy donors. The PCR used 60 Vbeta and 13 Jbeta primers. Generated by immunoSEQ multiplex PCR, the TCRdb table keeps only in-frame clones and is missing some. The sample has around 140,000 clones, roughly 75% seen once; the top ten hold 3% to 3.5%. After removal of 6 bases from V and 4 bases from J, the junction contained 5 bases not matched to a gene. The CDR3 runs 14 residues. Germline CDR1 SNHLY, CDR2 FYNNEI. Details on this clone: Its antigen remains unknown.

Notes on the study in general: Immune exposure information comprised only CMV serostatus. Usually a TCR sequence was rare, but some public TCRs were found in many donors. CMV antigen specificity was confirmed in vitro for a few CMV-associated chains.

The TCR originated in a man aged 35-49 years in good health and CMV-seronegative. The rearrangement uses TRBV2 and TRBJ1-4; 7 bases agree with TRBD1. Sequencing was carried out using PBMCs. The CDR3 loop is CASRPGQYNEKLFF. Written as DNA, the CDR3 is TGTGCCAGCAGGCCGGGACAGTATAATGAAAAACTGTTTTTT.